This T cell receptor (beta chain) was identified in a study of blood T cell repertoires in COVID-19. Data came from immunoSEQ multiplex PCR; TCRdb stores just in-frame clones and leaves some out. The repertoire holds about 99,000 clones, with around nine tenths as singletons. This clone was seen only a few times. The clonotype comes from an elderly woman in a cohort sampled during active COVID-19. Sequences were obtained from peripheral blood.

This CDR3 is CASGEREQYF. In nucleotides, the CDR3 is TGTGCCAGCGGGGAGAGAGAGCAGTACTTC. The chain carries TRBV3-1 (or the pseudogene TRBV3-2) and TRBJ2-7, with D perhaps matching TRBD2 (5 bases). The ends were cut back, 8 bases at V and 7 bases at J, with 9 bases in the middle. Germline lookup yields CDR1 LGHDT and CDR2 YNNKEL (reference sequence). The CDR3 covers 10 residues.